This T cell receptor beta chain emerged from a study of shared clonotypes between healthy human individuals. In the study overall: Three plates each covered CD4 naive and memory; CD8 naive two, CD8 memory one.

The ends lost 7 bases at V and 3 bases at J; junction bases unmatched: 9. This CDR3 has 15 residues. Germline V gene sequence: CDR1 MNHNY, CDR2 SVGAGI (reference sequence). Those who donated were healthy HIV-negative adults, with no recent acute infections or vaccinations reported. The method was immunoSEQ multiplex PCR; TCRdb's version includes in-frame clones alone and lacks a portion of them. The sample contains roughly 2.5 million clones, roughly 92% of which appear only once. The receptor was isolated from a man younger than 30 in good health. The chain combines TRBV6-6 with TRBJ1-1, with 9 bases identical to TRBD1. The sequencing input was naive CD4+ T cells sorted from blood. Subset noted: CD45RA+ positively selected. CDR3 in DNA: TGTGCCAGCAACCCAGGACAGGGGTGGTACACTGAAGCTTTCTTT. Translation gives CASNPGQGWYTEAFF.